Presented here are 25 T cell receptor beta chains from one specimen sequenced in a study of cytomegalovirus exposure and HLA in healthy donors. The PCR had 60 Vbeta and 13 Jbeta primers. Method: immunoSEQ multiplex PCR; TCRdb's copy keeps in-frame clones and lacks some. Found here are fewer than 250,000 clones, roughly 80% of them singletons; the top ten hold roughly 16%. Sequencing input: PBMCs. These receptors were collected from a man in his forties or fifties in good health and CMV-seronegative.

The DNA of the CDR3 is TGTTCCGGCGACAGGGCCATGAACACTGAAGCTTTCTTT. Translating gives CSGDRAMNTEAFF. V gene TRBV7-9 combines with J gene TRBJ1-1; the match to TRBD1 covers 7 bases. Germline V lookup: CDR1 SEHNR, CDR2 FQNEAQ (reference sequence). The CDR3 runs 13 residues.

The V and J genes are TRBV6-1 and TRBJ2-7, with TRBD2 matching 10 bases. With 9 bases clipped from V and 0 bases from J, the junction kept 5 bases outside the gene matches. The germline V gene has CDR1 MNHNS and CDR2 SASEGT. There are 14 residues in the CDR3. The CDR3 DNA sequence: TGTGCCAGAGGACTAGCGGCAAGCTCCTACGAGCAGTACTTC. Its protein product is CARGLAASSYEQYF.

This sequence joins TRBV6-5 and TRBJ2-7, with D possibly being TRBD2 (6 bases). Germline values: CDR1 MNHEY, CDR2 SVGAGI. This CDR3 is 16 amino acids long. The V gene lost 0 bases and the J gene lost 2 bases, with 14 bases spanning the gap. This CDR3 is CASSYSGGGSPYEQYF. Written as DNA, the CDR3 is TGTGCCAGCAGTTACTCGGGTGGAGGGAGCCCCTACGAGCAGTACTTC.

The V and J genes are TRBV5-8 and TRBJ1-1; D gene unclear. The germline CDR1 and CDR2 sequences are SGHTS and YDEGEE. V was shortened by 4 bases and J by 1 base, with 8 bases between the two germline ends. The CDR3 runs 13 residues. The CDR3 nucleotides are TGTGCCAGCAGCCCCGGGGAGAACACTGAAGCTTTCTTT. Protein product: CASSPGENTEAFF. Drawing the rest from reference TRBV5-8 and TRBJ1-1, the complete variable domain is EAGVTQSPTHLIKTRGQQATLRCSPISGHTSVYWYQQALGLGLQFLLWYDEGEERNRGNFPPRFSGRQFPNYSSELNVNALELEDSALYLCASSPGENTEAFFGQGTRLTVV.

The chain links TRBV21-1 to TRBJ1-5. TRBV21-1 is given as a pseudogene. The CDR3 sequence is 14 residues long. The CDR3 sequence is CASRFFPPGQPQHF. Written as DNA, the CDR3 is TGTGCCAGCAGATTCTTTCCCCCCGGTCAGCCCCAGCATTTT.

V gene TRBV5-1 combines with J gene TRBJ2-1; 11 bases line up with TRBD2. Germline lookup yields CDR1 SGHRS and CDR2 YFSETQ. The CDR3 has 16 residues. V shed 1 base, J shed 3 bases, and the junction held 3 bases outside the gene matches. The CDR3 DNA reads TGCGCCAGCAGCTTGCCCACTAGCGGGGGCTACAATGAGCAGTTCTTC. Encoded protein: CASSLPTSGGYNEQFF.

This sequence joins TRBV7-9 and TRBJ1-4; TRBD1 matches 9 bases. Per germline, CDR1 SEHNR and CDR2 FQNEAQ (reference sequence). V lost 1 base and J lost 7; bases outside the gene matches: 4. The CDR3 contains 15 residues. The CDR3 protein is CASSLDRGRREKLFF. CDR3 coding DNA: TGTGCCAGCAGCTTAGACAGGGGGCGCCGTGAAAAACTGTTTTTT. The entire variable domain, with the rest obtained from reference TRBV7-9 and TRBJ1-4, is as follows: DTGVSQNPRHKITKRGQNVTFRCDPISEHNRLYWYRQTLGQGPEFLTYFQNEAQLEKSRLLSDRFSAERPKGSFSTLEIQRTEQGDSAMYLCASSLDRGRREKLFFGSGTQLSVL.

CDR3 amino acids: CSVGGGTETQYF. In DNA form, the CDR3 reads TGCAGCGTTGGAGGTGGTACAGAGACCCAGTACTTC. The chain couples TRBV29-1 to TRBJ2-5; D not resolved. There are 12 residues in the CDR3. The germline CDR1 and CDR2 sequences are SQVTM and ANQGSEA. Trimming shortened V by 4 bases and J by 4 bases, and 10 bases separated the two germline ends.

This chain uses TRBV5-1 with TRBJ2-7; maybe TRBD2 (6 bases). Germline V gene data show CDR1 as SGHRS and CDR2 as YFSETQ. The CDR3 covers 14 residues. The ends were cut back, 1 base at V and 7 bases at J, with 15 bases in the middle. The DNA of the CDR3 is TGCGCCAGCAGCTTGCGGCGGGAACTTCGGGAGCAGTACTTC. Residues: CASSLRRELREQYF.

The V gene is TRBV7-8, the J gene TRBJ1-2, with 11 bases that match TRBD1. The CDR3 is 18 residues long. J lost 4 bases, V lost 2 bases, and 12 bases had no gene match. Looked up from germline, CDR1 is SGHVS and CDR2 is FQNEAQ. The CDR3 bases are TGTGCCAGCAGCTTACTATGGACAGGGGGCGAATTTTCCTATGGCTACACCTTC. Amino acids: CASSLLWTGGEFSYGYTF.

V is TRBV5-5 and J is TRBJ1-5; D not certain. The germline gives CDR1 SGHKS, CDR2 YYEKEE (reference sequence). The CDR3 loop spans 13 amino acids. The V end lost 3 bases, the J end lost 6 bases, and 10 bases lay between the germline ends. The CDR3 protein is CASSYIPVQPQHF. The DNA for the CDR3 is TGTGCCAGCAGCTATATCCCTGTTCAGCCCCAGCATTTT.

J is TRBJ1-1 and V is TRBV7-9; tentative D call: TRBD1 (6 bases). CDR3 length: 12 amino acids. Germline assignment: CDR1 SEHNR and CDR2 FQNEAQ (reference sequence). Between the trimmed V and J ends, which lost 5 bases and 6 bases, there was a span of 10 bases. The CDR3 sequence: CASSRQVSEAFF. CDR3 DNA sequence: TGTGCCAGCAGCAGACAGGTCTCTGAAGCTTTCTTT.

The genes are TRBV15 and TRBJ2-1, with 8 bases that match TRBD2. This CDR3 contains 17 residues. Trimming at V came to 4 bases and at J to 7 bases, leaving 15 bases not matched to a gene. CDR1 LNHNV and CDR2 YYDKDF come from the germline V gene (reference sequence). CDR3 protein: CATSTRSGTLSRNEQFF. The CDR3 bases are TGTGCCACCAGCACGCGTAGCGGGACCCTCTCGAGGAATGAGCAGTTCTTC.

The V call is TRBV7-9, the J call TRBJ2-1, with 10 bases lining up with TRBD2. CDR1 and CDR2 (germline): SEHNR, FQNEAQ (reference sequence). The CDR3 has 17 amino acids. Trimming took 5 bases from V and 3 from J; bases not matched to a gene: 10. The CDR3 coding sequence is TGTGCCAGCAGCACCCGACTAGCGGGCGAGGACTACAATGAGCAGTTCTTC. Amino acids: CASSTRLAGEDYNEQFF.

The chain joins TRBV19 to TRBJ1-5, with TRBD1 identical over 8 bases. The CDR3 sequence is 12 residues long. Germline V CDR1 and CDR2: LNHDA, SQIVND (reference sequence). J gave up 6 bases and V 10 bases, and 5 bases lay outside the gene matches. The CDR3 sequence is CATTQGAQPQHF. The CDR3 region has the DNA TGTGCCACCACTCAGGGGGCTCAGCCCCAGCATTTT.

Note on this clone: The same CDR3 is also encoded by other DNA sequences in this sample. In DNA, the CDR3 is TGTGCCAGCAGTTTATCTCCCAGCGGGCACACTGAAGCTTTCTTT. It is translated as CASSLSPSGHTEAFF. The V call is TRBV27, the J call TRBJ1-1; D is unresolved. Between the trimmed V and J ends, which lost 0 bases and 3 bases, there was a span of 11 bases. The germline CDR1 and CDR2 sequences are MNHEY and SMNVEV (reference sequence). The CDR3 is 15 amino acids.

The chain links TRBV7-2 to TRBJ1-4; no reliable D call. V lost 6 bases, J lost 3 bases, and 14 bases lay in between. In germline, CDR1 is SGHTA, CDR2 FQGNSA. There are 15 residues in the CDR3. CDR3 nucleotide sequence: TGTGCCAGCAGATCGACGGGGTCAGCTAATGAAAAACTGTTTTTT. Amino acids: CASRSTGSANEKLFF.

The chain is built from TRBV4-3 and TRBJ1-5, with a possible D match to TRBD1 (6 bases). CDR1 is LGHNA, CDR2 YSLEER, per germline. V was pared by 0 bases and J by 3 bases, with 12 bases between. The CDR3 loop spans 16 amino acids. CDR3 in amino acids: CASSQDPGVINQPQHF. CDR3 DNA: TGCGCCAGCAGCCAAGACCCAGGGGTCATCAATCAGCCCCAGCATTTT.

This chain links TRBV13 with TRBJ2-1; 13 bases agree with TRBD2. Germline V gives CDR1 PRHDT, CDR2 FYEKMQ (reference sequence). V shed 4 bases, J shed 14 bases, and the junction held 8 bases outside the gene matches. The CDR3 sequence is 14 residues long. CDR3 loop: CASSSGTSGIRKFF. The CDR3 DNA follows: TGTGCCAGCAGCTCCGGGACTAGCGGGATTAGGAAGTTCTTC.

The V and J genes are TRBV29-1 and TRBJ2-3; 9 nucleotides align to TRBD2. Unmatched junction bases numbered 5, after V lost 7 bases and J lost 0 bases. The CDR3 loop spans 14 amino acids. Per germline, CDR1 SQVTM and CDR2 ANQGSEA. The CDR3 region has the DNA TGCAGCGCGGGGGGGACTAGCAGCACAGATACGCAGTATTTT. This codes for CSAGGTSSTDTQYF.

This clone has a single count. This chain joins TRBV7-2 and TRBJ1-5; TRBD1 might be the D (5 bases). The germline V and J ends were trimmed by 1 base and 4 bases, with 11 bases remaining between them. Germline CDR1 is SGHTA and CDR2 is FQGNSA. CDR3 length equals 15 residues. The CDR3 protein is CASSLVGRQNQPQHF. As DNA, the CDR3 is TGTGCCAGCAGCTTAGTCGGCAGACAGAATCAGCCCCAGCATTTT.

The genes are TRBV5-6 and TRBJ2-5, with 8 bases matching TRBD2. With V trimmed by 4 bases and J by 5 bases, 13 bases remained unmatched. This CDR3 spans 16 amino acids. Germline V gives CDR1 SGHDT, CDR2 YYEEEE. The CDR3 coding sequence is TGTGCCAGCAGCCTCCTGGGATCAGCGGGGGTTGAGACCCAGTACTTC. Its translation is CASSLLGSAGVETQYF.

This clone was detected only a few times. For the CDR3, the DNA is TGTGCCAGCAGTGACTACCGCAATGAGCAGTTCTTC. Protein sequence: CASSDYRNEQFF. The chain is built from TRBV6-1 and TRBJ2-1; no clear D. Germline V CDR1 and CDR2: MNHNS, SASEGT. The CDR3 is 12 amino acids. V was shortened by 3 bases and J by 6 bases, with 6 bases between the two germline ends.

This clone was counted a few times. The genes are TRBV5-5 and TRBJ2-2, with a possible D match to TRBD2 (6 bases). Germline-derived CDR1 and CDR2 are SGHKS and YYEKEE (reference sequence). Between the trimmed V and J ends, which lost 3 bases and 2 bases, there was a span of 14 bases. This CDR3 is built from 16 residues. CDR3 region: CASSSSSGTNTGELFF. DNA for the CDR3: TGTGCCAGCAGCTCCTCCTCCGGGACTAACACCGGGGAGCTGTTTTTT.

The CDR3 DNA reads TGCGCCAGCAGCTCGACAGGGGTACCTGGAAACACCATATATTTT. Translated: CASSSTGVPGNTIYF. The chain is built from TRBV5-1 and TRBJ1-3; 8 bases line up with TRBD1. The germline gives CDR1 SGHRS, CDR2 YFSETQ. Germline trimming cut 3 bases from V and 2 bases from J; bases unmatched to any gene: 4. The CDR3 spans 15 residues.